Detailed here is one TCR beta chain. Thawed, overnight-rested PBMC were stained with GMM-loaded CD1B tetramer, viability dye and anti-CD3, then sorted. The lipid loaded on the CD1B tetramers was C32 glucose monomycolate from Rhodococcus equi. PBMC for tetramer sorting were first depleted of CD14-expressing monocytes. With V trimmed by 2 bases and J by 2 bases, 6 bases remained unmatched. There are 16 residues in the CDR3. Germline V gene lookup returns CDR1 MNHEY and CDR2 SVGAGI. This record comes from a study of T cells in tuberculosis. Findings and limits, study-wide: T cells binding CD1B-GMM tetramer weakly possibly escaped the sort.

TCR-alpha and TCR-beta chains were sequenced unpaired. Clones were read by immunoSEQ multiplex PCR, and TCRdb kept only the in-frame ones, dropping some. The data hold approximately 88,000 clones, with approximately 90% observed a single time. Sequencing used CD1b-GMM tetramer-negative cells sorted from PBMCs. The V call is TRBV6-5, the J call TRBJ2-3; 8 bases match TRBD1. The TCR originated in an adult woman with latent tuberculosis. The CDR3 sequence: CASSYLGQGPTDTQYF. In DNA, the CDR3 is TGTGCCAGCAGTTACCTAGGACAGGGACCCACAGATACGCAGTATTTT.